A selection of T cell receptor beta chains follows, all from one sample in a study of blood T cell repertoires in COVID-19. The method was immunoSEQ multiplex PCR; TCRdb's version includes in-frame clones alone and lacks a portion of them. The profile shows just over 350,000 clones, roughly 87% of them singletons. The sample taken for sequencing was PBMCs or T cells enriched from blood (not recorded which). The receptors were gathered from a woman between 25 and 40 years old who had recovered from COVID-19. Each CDR3 is given with its conserved first and last residue. The order of the fields is J gene, clone size, D gene, CDR3 length, V gene, CDR3 protein, CDR3 DNA. D genes are given only for firm matches. The size of a clone is reported for some rows only, either as once, few or many, or as a class for expanded clones.

TRBJ1-6 - - 15 TRBV6-5 CASSYSARGSSPLHF TGTGCCAGCAGTTACTCGGCCAGGGGTAGTTCACCCCTCCACTTT
TRBJ1-1 - - 12 TRBV10-3 CAISDLRTVPAF TGTGCCATCAGTGATTTGCGGACAGTCCCCGCCTTT
TRBJ2-1 - TRBD2 15 TRBV19 CASAASGGTYNEQFF TGTGCCAGTGCAGCTAGCGGGGGAACCTACAATGAGCAGTTCTTC
TRBJ1-2 - TRBD1 17 TRBV7-9 CASSLGSVGQGARGYTF TGTGCCAGCAGCTTAGGAAGTGTGGGGCAGGGGGCTAGAGGCTACACCTTC
TRBJ2-2 - - 14 TRBV3-1/TRBV3-2 CASSQVMSTGELFF TGTGCCAGCAGCCAAGTTATGTCCACCGGGGAGCTGTTTTTT
TRBJ1-6 - TRBD1 15 TRBV27 CASGSGTGGGSPLHF TGTGCCAGCGGCTCCGGGACAGGGGGCGGTTCACCCCTCCACTTT
TRBJ1-1 - TRBD1 14 TRBV18 CASSPGQGNTEAFF TGTGCCAGCTCACCGGGACAGGGGAACACTGAAGCTTTCTTT
TRBJ1-4 - - 12 TRBV4-2 CASSTDSLELFF TGTGCCAGCAGCACGGACAGCCTCGAACTGTTTTTT
TRBJ2-7 - TRBD1 14 TRBV10-3 CAISPGQGSYEQYF TGTGCCATCAGCCCGGGACAGGGCTCCTACGAGCAGTACTTC
TRBJ1-1 - TRBD1 17 TRBV28 CASSLVPPGTANTEAFF TGTGCCAGCAGTTTAGTTCCCCCCGGGACAGCGAACACTGAAGCTTTCTTT
TRBJ2-5 once - 11 TRBV27 CASRSGETQYF TGTGCCAGCAGGTCCGGGGAGACCCAGTACTTC
TRBJ2-7 - - 13 TRBV11-3 CASSQTVTYEQYF TGTGCCAGCAGCCAAACGGTTACCTACGAGCAGTACTTC
TRBJ1-2 - - 13 TRBV6-1 CASSEGQRHGYTF TGTGCCAGCAGTGAAGGGCAGCGGCATGGCTACACCTTC
TRBJ1-1 - - 13 TRBV29-1 CSVESGENTEAFF TGCAGCGTTGAATCGGGAGAGAACACTGAAGCTTTCTTT
TRBJ1-2 - TRBD1 14 TRBV6-5 CASSSQGAEVGYTF TGTGCCAGCAGCTCACAGGGGGCGGAGGTTGGCTACACCTTC
TRBJ2-4 - - 11 TRBV6-5 CASSYKNIQYF TGTGCCAGCAGCTACAAAAACATTCAGTACTTC
TRBJ2-7 - - 13 TRBV5-8 CASSLDRAPMQYF TGTGCCAGCAGCTTGGACAGGGCCCCGATGCAGTACTTC
TRBJ1-2 - TRBD1 16 TRBV28 CASSLLQGGPNYGYTF TGTGCCAGCAGTTTGCTACAGGGGGGCCCTAACTATGGCTACACCTTC
TRBJ2-3 - TRBD1 14 TRBV6-4 CASSVGQGADTQYF TGTGCCAGCAGTGTGGGACAGGGGGCAGATACGCAGTATTTT
TRBJ2-7 - TRBD1 14 TRBV5-1 CASSSGTGVNEQYF TGCGCCAGCAGCTCCGGAACAGGGGTGAACGAGCAGTACTTC
TRBJ2-1 - - 13 TRBV7-9 CASRASSYNEQFF TGTGCCAGCAGGGCTAGCTCCTACAATGAGCAGTTCTTC
TRBJ1-4 - - 10 TRBV28 CATFNEKLFF TGTGCCACCTTTAATGAAAAACTGTTTTTT
TRBJ2-2 - TRBD1 16 TRBV10-3 CAISGRDRGNTGELFF TGTGCCATCAGTGGCCGGGACAGGGGGAACACCGGGGAGCTGTTTTTT
TRBJ1-4 - TRBD1 11 TRBV19 CASSRQGRVTF TGTGCCAGTAGTAGACAGGGTCGGGTCACCTTT
TRBJ1-5 - - 15 TRBV4-1 CASSQGGGDNQPQHF TGCGCCAGCAGCCAAGGTGGAGGGGATAATCAGCCCCAGCATTTT
TRBJ2-1 - TRBD2 15 TRBV19 CASHGTSGWLHEQFF TGTGCCAGCCATGGGACTAGCGGCTGGTTACATGAGCAGTTCTTC
TRBJ2-7 - - 14 TRBV3-1/TRBV3-2 CASSQEGGVTKQYF TGTGCCAGCAGCCAAGAAGGAGGAGTTACCAAGCAGTACTTC
TRBJ1-4 - TRBD1 17 TRBV4-1 CASSQGQGPTTNEKLFF TGCGCCAGCAGCCAGGGACAGGGGCCCACAACTAATGAAAAACTGTTTTTT
TRBJ2-2 - TRBD1 14 TRBV16 CASSQDRDTGELFF TGTGCCAGCAGCCAAGACAGGGACACCGGGGAGCTGTTTTTT
TRBJ1-1 - TRBD1 14 TRBV6-5 CASTHGQGSTEAFF TGTGCCAGCACCCACGGACAGGGTTCCACTGAAGCTTTCTTT
TRBJ1-2 - - 14 TRBV19 CASSDHRDNYGYTF TGTGCCAGTAGTGACCACAGGGATAACTATGGCTACACCTTC
TRBJ1-2 - - 13 TRBV12-3/TRBV12-4 CASTKDRDYGYTF TGTGCCAGCACAAAGGACAGAGACTATGGCTACACCTTC
TRBJ2-3 few - 13 TRBV12-3/TRBV12-4 CASRDGSTDTQYF TGTGCCAGCAGAGATGGCAGCACAGATACGCAGTATTTT
TRBJ2-2 - TRBD1 15 TRBV6-4 CASRAGTGETGELFF TGTGCCAGCAGAGCCGGGACAGGGGAAACCGGGGAGCTGTTTTTT
TRBJ2-2 - - 14 TRBV2 CASGKGEGAGELFF TGTGCCAGCGGGAAAGGGGAAGGTGCCGGGGAGCTGTTTTTT
TRBJ1-4 - - 13 TRBV7-9 CASSLGTTEKLFF TGTGCCAGCAGCTTAGGGACTACCGAAAAACTGTTTTTT
TRBJ2-1 - TRBD2 16 TRBV6-1 CASSEALGLAGGEQFF TGTGCCAGCAGTGAAGCTTTAGGACTAGCGGGAGGCGAGCAGTTCTTC
TRBJ2-6 - - 15 TRBV5-1 CASSSTGPGANVLTF TGCGCCAGCAGCTCGACTGGCCCTGGGGCCAACGTCCTGACTTTC
TRBJ1-1 - - 13 TRBV14 CASSPHEGLEAFF TGTGCCAGCAGCCCTCATGAGGGTTTAGAAGCTTTCTTT
TRBJ1-2 - - 13 TRBV6-5 CASTLGGGYGYTF TGTGCCAGCACCTTGGGAGGTGGCTATGGCTACACCTTC
TRBJ2-3 - TRBD2 16 TRBV7-2 CASSSTGTRGTDTQYF TGTGCCAGCAGCTCGACCGGGACTAGGGGCACAGATACGCAGTATTTT